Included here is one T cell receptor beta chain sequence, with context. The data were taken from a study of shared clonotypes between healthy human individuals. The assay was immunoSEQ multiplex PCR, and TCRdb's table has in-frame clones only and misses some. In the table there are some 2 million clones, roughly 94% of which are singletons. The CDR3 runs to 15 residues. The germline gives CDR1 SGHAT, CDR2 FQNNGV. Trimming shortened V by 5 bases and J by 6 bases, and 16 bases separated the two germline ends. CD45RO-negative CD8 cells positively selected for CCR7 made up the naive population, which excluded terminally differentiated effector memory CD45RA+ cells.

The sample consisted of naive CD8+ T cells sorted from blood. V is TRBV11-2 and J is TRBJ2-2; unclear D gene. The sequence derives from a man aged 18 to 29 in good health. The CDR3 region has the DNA TGTGCCAGCAGCCCCAGATCCGTGGGTGCCGGGGAGCTGTTTTTT. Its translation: CASSPRSVGAGELFF.